Following are 30 T cell receptor beta chains from one sample sequenced in a study of T-cell memory formation after mild COVID-19. TCRdb re-called the 5' RACE reads through MiXCR, storing one row per CDR3 protein. This table has around 470,000 distinct CDR3 sequences, roughly 20% appearing once. The sample was PBMCs or a T cell subset sorted from them (not recorded which). These receptors were obtained from an adult woman who had mild COVID-19 (a few samples of this study predate the infection). Cell type and time point are not known.

Many counts were recorded for this clonotype. The rearrangement uses TRBV2 and TRBJ2-7, with 8 nucleotides matching TRBD2. The germline V gene has CDR1 SNHLY and CDR2 FYNNEI. The CDR3 runs 15 residues. After removal of 5 bases from V and 5 bases from J, the junction contained 11 bases not matched to a gene. The DNA of the CDR3 is TGTGCCAGCAGTACTCCAGCGGGAGTAGTCCACGAGCAGTACTTC. Residues: CASSTPAGVVHEQYF. Combining the CDR3 with reference TRBV2 and TRBJ2-7 gives the whole variable domain EPEVTQTPSHQVTQMGQEVILRCVPISNHLYFYWYRQILGQKVEFLVSFYNNEISEKSEIFDDQFSVERPDGSNFTLKIRSTKLEDSAMYFCASSTPAGVVHEQYFGPGTRLTVT.

The table lists this clonotype with a few counts. The gene calls are TRBV4-2 and TRBJ2-1; TRBD2 matches 10 bases. The length of the CDR3 is 15 residues. V was clipped by 4 bases and J by 5 bases; unmatched bases: 5. The germline V gene has CDR1 LGHNA and CDR2 YNFKEQ. This CDR3 is CASSLVSGRDNEQFF. The CDR3 DNA sequence: TGTGCCAGCAGCCTAGTAAGCGGGAGGGACAATGAGCAGTTCTTC.

V usage is TRBV29-1 and J usage is TRBJ1-2, with TRBD1 as a possible D gene (6 bases). This CDR3 contains 12 residues. Per the germline V gene, CDR1 is SQVTM and CDR2 is ANQGSEA. V was trimmed by 6 bases and J by 6 bases, leaving 14 bases between them. The CDR3 sequence is CSVPGQPDGYTF. The CDR3 coding sequence is TGCAGCGTCCCGGGACAACCTGATGGCTACACCTTC.

The J gene is TRBJ2-1, the V gene TRBV7-9; 11 positions match TRBD2. This CDR3 has 16 amino acids. Germline lookup yields CDR1 SEHNR and CDR2 FQNEAQ (reference sequence). V dropped 4 bases and J dropped 8; count of bases not matched to a gene: 10. The CDR3 DNA follows: TGTGCCAGCAGCTCATATTTAGCGGGAGGGCCACATGAGCAGTTCTTC. It encodes CASSSYLAGGPHEQFF.

V and J are TRBV4-3 and TRBJ2-7, with 7 bases identical to TRBD1. V shed 0 bases, J shed 2 bases, and the junction held 4 bases outside the gene matches. This CDR3 is built from 15 residues. Germline V gene lookup returns CDR1 LGHNA and CDR2 YSLEER. The CDR3 bases are TGCGCCAGCAGCCAAGAGACAGGGATAGCCTACGAGCAGTACTTC. Translated, it gives CASSQETGIAYEQYF.

The chain links TRBV28 to TRBJ2-5, with D unresolved. The CDR3 loop spans 15 amino acids. V lost 7 bases and J lost 4, with 19 bases in between. Per the germline V gene, CDR1 is MDHEN and CDR2 is SYDVKM. The CDR3 protein is CASNDRAPRRETQYF. As DNA, the CDR3 is TGTGCCAGCAACGACCGGGCCCCACGAAGAGAGACCCAGTACTTC.

The chain joins TRBV2 to TRBJ2-7; 14 bases are shared with TRBD2. The CDR3 has 15 residues. V lost 7 bases to trimming and J lost 2 bases; unmatched junction nucleotides: 4. Per germline, CDR1 SNHLY and CDR2 FYNNEI. In nucleotides, the CDR3 is TGTGCCAGCATTCCGACTAGCGGGAGGGCCTACGAGCAGTACTTC. Translated, it gives CASIPTSGRAYEQYF.

The chain carries TRBV12-5 and TRBJ2-7, with D unclear. With 1 base removed from V and 6 bases from J, the gap between germline ends came to 4 bases. The CDR3 is 11 residues long. The germline CDR1 and CDR2 sequences are LGHNT and FRNRAP. The CDR3, as DNA: TGTGCTAGTGGTTTGGGTTTCGAGCAGTACTTC. Amino acids: CASGLGFEQYF.

This clonotype appeared a few times. The V and J genes are TRBV30 and TRBJ2-3, with 9 bases aligning to TRBD2. The CDR3 runs 14 residues. Per germline, CDR1 GTSNPN and CDR2 SVGIG (reference sequence). The trim removed 7 bases at V and 3 bases at J, leaving 8 bases unmatched. For the CDR3, the DNA is TGTGCCTTACTCCTAGCGGGGAAGACAGATACGCAGTATTTT. The encoded protein is CALLLAGKTDTQYF.

The chain employs TRBV11-1 and TRBJ2-1; TRBD1 might be the D (5 bases). Germline CDR1 SGHAT, CDR2 FQDESV (reference sequence). The CDR3 extends over 14 amino acids. V was shortened by 4 bases and J by 4 bases, with 11 bases between the two germline ends. DNA for the CDR3: TGTGCCAGCAGCTCCATGCAGGGTTACAATGAGCAGTTCTTC. Residues: CASSSMQGYNEQFF. The whole variable domain, remainder taken from reference TRBV11-1 and TRBJ2-1, is EAEVAQSPRYKITEKSQAVAFWCDPISGHATLYWYRQILGQGPELLVQFQDESVVDDSQLPKDRFSAERLKGVDSTLKIQPAELGDSAMYLCASSSMQGYNEQFFGPGTRLTVL.

The sample holds a few counts of this clonotype. The rearrangement uses TRBV5-1 and TRBJ2-7; 7 bases map to TRBD1. This CDR3 has 13 residues. V was clipped by 4 bases and J by 3 bases; unmatched bases: 4. Per the germline V gene, CDR1 is SGHRS and CDR2 is YFSETQ. The CDR3 is CASSPTGIYEQYF. DNA of the CDR3: TGCGCCAGCAGCCCGACAGGGATCTACGAGCAGTACTTC.

This clonotype was found a few times. V gene TRBV7-9 combines with J gene TRBJ1-1; weak D call: TRBD1 (5 bases). V gave up 8 bases and J gave up 0 bases, with 16 bases separating them. CDR1 and CDR2 from the germline V gene are SEHNR and FQNEAQ (reference sequence). CDR3 length equals 15 residues. The CDR3 is CASETPDNMNTEAFF. Written as DNA, the CDR3 is TGTGCCAGCGAAACCCCGGACAACATGAACACTGAAGCTTTCTTT.

The chain links TRBV24-1 to TRBJ2-3; 9 nucleotides line up with TRBD1. In germline, CDR1 is KGHDR, CDR2 SFDVKD. V was clipped by 3 bases and J by 5 bases; unmatched bases: 8. The length of the CDR3 is 16 residues. The CDR3 DNA reads TGTGCCACCAGTGATATCGGACAGGGGATTAAAGATACGCAGTATTTT. It is translated as CATSDIGQGIKDTQYF.

The chain couples TRBV20-1 to TRBJ2-3; D not resolved. V shed 1 base and J shed 0 bases, with 14 bases lying between them. In germline, CDR1 is DFQATT, CDR2 SNEGSKA (reference sequence). The length of the CDR3 is 16 residues. The CDR3 loop is CSARAGEVTSTDTQYF. CDR3 DNA: TGCAGTGCTAGAGCTGGCGAGGTGACTAGCACAGATACGCAGTATTTT.

The genes are TRBV3-1 and TRBJ2-5, with 12 bases matching TRBD2. V lost 4 bases, J lost 2 bases, and 2 bases stayed unmatched. The CDR3 covers 15 residues. In germline, CDR1 is LGHDT, CDR2 YNNKEL (reference sequence). In DNA form, the CDR3 reads TGTGCCAGCAGCCGGACTAGCGGGGCACAAGAGACCCAGTACTTC. It codes for CASSRTSGAQETQYF.

This clonotype turned up a few times. The chain carries TRBV27 and TRBJ2-7; 8 nucleotides agree with TRBD1. From germline, CDR1 is MNHEY and CDR2 SMNVEV (reference sequence). With 0 bases clipped from V and 4 bases from J, the junction kept 23 bases outside the gene matches. This CDR3 region has 21 residues. The CDR3 bases are TGTGCCAGCAGTTTATCGATGCCTACGGGACGGGGCAGGGGGCGTGGGTACGAGCAGTACTTC. Amino acids: CASSLSMPTGRGRGRGYEQYF.

This chain links TRBV16 with TRBJ1-5; D may be TRBD1 (6 bases). From germline, CDR1 is KGHSY and CDR2 FQNENV. The CDR3 consists of 15 residues. V lost 2 bases and J lost 4, with 12 bases in between. Here the CDR3 DNA reads TGTGCCAGCAGCCAAGGAGGACAGCCTAATCAGCCCCAGCATTTT. Translating it yields CASSQGGQPNQPQHF.

V is TRBV5-4 and J is TRBJ2-7; D unresolved. Germline V CDR1 and CDR2: SGHNT, YYREEE (reference sequence). The CDR3 sequence is 14 residues long. V lost 0 bases and J 2 bases, leaving 9 bases between the germline ends. The CDR3 region has the DNA TGTGCCAGCAGCTTGGGACTCTCCGCCTACGAGCAGTACTTC. It encodes CASSLGLSAYEQYF.

This clonotype has only a few counts. This chain connects TRBV5-1 to TRBJ2-5; a weak D match, TRBD1 (6 bases). The CDR3 is made up of 13 amino acids. Trimming pared 4 bases from V and 5 bases from J, leaving 12 bases between. CDR1 is SGHRS and CDR2 is YFSETQ in the germline V gene. Here the CDR3 reads CASSPGTLETQYF. DNA of the CDR3: TGCGCCAGCAGCCCCGGGACACTCGAGACCCAGTACTTC. Combining the CDR3 with reference TRBV5-1 and TRBJ2-5 gives the whole variable domain KAGVTQTPRYLIKTRGQQVTLSCSPISGHRSVSWYQQTPGQGLQFLFEYFSETQRNKGNFPGRFSGRQFSNSRSEMNVSTLELGDSALYLCASSPGTLETQYFGPGTRLLVL.

This clonotype was counted a few times. The chain joins TRBV20-1 to TRBJ1-4, with D uncertain. V lost 2 bases, J lost 8 bases, and 18 bases lay in between. CDR1 is DFQATT, CDR2 SNEGSKA, per germline (reference sequence). There are 15 residues in the CDR3. The CDR3 here is CSARPRTLGSEKLFF. In DNA, the CDR3 is TGCAGTGCTAGACCAAGGACCTTAGGTTCGGAAAAACTGTTTTTT.

The chain combines TRBV12-3 or TRBV12-4 with TRBJ1-6, with no clear D. The CDR3 extends over 16 amino acids. V gave up 6 bases and J gave up 0 bases, with 12 bases separating them. CDR3 coding DNA: TGTGCCAGCAGCCCTGACGCAAGCTCCTATAATTCACCCCTCCACTTT. Translated, it gives CASSPDASSYNSPLHF.

J is TRBJ2-2 and V is TRBV25-1; TRBD2 matches at 8 bases. Germline assignment: CDR1 MGHDK and CDR2 SYGVNS. V shed 3 bases and J 5 bases; nucleotides not matched to a gene: 8. The CDR3 runs to 16 residues. The CDR3 loop reads CASSDPRGGETGELFF. CDR3 bases: TGTGCCAGCAGTGACCCCCGGGGGGGTGAGACCGGGGAGCTGTTTTTT. Combining the CDR3 with reference TRBV25-1 and TRBJ2-2 gives the whole variable domain EADIYQTPRYLVIGTGKKITLECSQTMGHDKMYWYQQDPGMELHLIHYSYGVNSTEKGDLSSESTVSRIRTEHFPLTLESARPSHTSQYLCASSDPRGGETGELFFGEGSRLTVL.

V gene TRBV7-9 combines with J gene TRBJ2-2; the match to TRBD1 covers 7 bases. Germline V gene lookup returns CDR1 SEHNR and CDR2 FQNEAQ (reference sequence). V was clipped by 5 bases and J by 6 bases; unmatched bases: 6. The length of the CDR3 is 14 residues. The CDR3 loop reads CASSSRQGPGELFF. The CDR3 bases are TGTGCCAGCAGCAGCCGACAGGGCCCCGGGGAGCTGTTTTTT.

This clonotype has just a few counts. The genes are TRBV30 and TRBJ2-7; 7 nucleotides match TRBD1. Losses at the gene ends were 4 bases for V and 6 bases for J; bases not matched to a gene: 3. CDR1 and CDR2 (germline): GTSNPN, SVGIG (reference sequence). The CDR3 consists of 11 residues. DNA for the CDR3: TGTGCCTGGACGACAGGGAGCGAGCAGTACTTC. Its protein is CAWTTGSEQYF.

The chain has TRBV14 and TRBJ1-6; 9 nucleotides line up with TRBD1. The germline gives CDR1 SGHDN, CDR2 FVKESK. The CDR3 is 14 residues long. Trimming cost V 4 bases and J 8 bases; bases outside gene matches: 3. The CDR3 loop is CASSLRTGDSPLHF. CDR3 nucleotide sequence: TGTGCCAGCAGCCTTAGGACAGGGGATTCACCCCTCCACTTT.

The rearrangement joins TRBV12-3 or TRBV12-4 to TRBJ1-5; unclear D gene. V gave up 3 bases and J gave up 4 bases, with 7 bases separating them. This CDR3 region has 13 residues. The CDR3 spells CASSFSNNQPQHF. CDR3 nucleotides: TGTGCCAGCAGTTTCAGTAATAATCAGCCCCAGCATTTT.

This chain links TRBV12-3 or TRBV12-4 with TRBJ2-7; 13 bases agree with TRBD2. The CDR3 totals 14 residues. The V and J ends lost 6 bases and 6 bases, in that order; junction bases with no gene match: 5. The CDR3, as DNA: TGTGCCAGCAGCCCAACTAGCGGGAGGGCCGAGCAGTACTTC. Translation gives CASSPTSGRAEQYF.

This clonotype showed up just a few times. This chain uses TRBV4-2 with TRBJ2-5, with D possibly TRBD2 on 6 matching bases. Germline CDR1 is LGHNA and CDR2 is YNFKEQ. V lost 1 base to trimming and J lost 3 bases, with 9 bases between them. The CDR3 length is 14 residues. Written as DNA, the CDR3 is TGTGCCAGCAGCCAAGCCCAGCGGGAAGAGACCCAGTACTTC. This encodes CASSQAQREETQYF.

The CDR3 loop reads CASSHGTGVQETQYF. DNA for the CDR3: TGTGCCAGCAGTCACGGGACAGGGGTCCAAGAGACCCAGTACTTC. The chain couples TRBV2 to TRBJ2-5; 10 bases line up with TRBD1. This CDR3 is built from 15 residues. J was trimmed by 1 base and V by 5 bases; bases with no gene match: 4. Per germline, CDR1 SNHLY and CDR2 FYNNEI. The complete variable domain, with remaining parts taken from reference TRBV2 and TRBJ2-5, reads EPEVTQTPSHQVTQMGQEVILRCVPISNHLYFYWYRQILGQKVEFLVSFYNNEISEKSEIFDDQFSVERPDGSNFTLKIRSTKLEDSAMYFCASSHGTGVQETQYFGPGTRLLVL.

A word on this clonotype: An end of the junction does not agree with germline; a read error may underlie this. The chain joins TRBV7-9 to TRBJ1-2; D possibly corresponds to TRBD1 (5 bases). The CDR3 spans 11 residues. Germline CDR1 reads SEHNR; CDR2 reads FQNEAQ (reference sequence). DNA for the CDR3: TGTGCCAGCAGCTTAGACCGGGGGGTTCGGTTC. Amino acids: CASSLDRGVRF.